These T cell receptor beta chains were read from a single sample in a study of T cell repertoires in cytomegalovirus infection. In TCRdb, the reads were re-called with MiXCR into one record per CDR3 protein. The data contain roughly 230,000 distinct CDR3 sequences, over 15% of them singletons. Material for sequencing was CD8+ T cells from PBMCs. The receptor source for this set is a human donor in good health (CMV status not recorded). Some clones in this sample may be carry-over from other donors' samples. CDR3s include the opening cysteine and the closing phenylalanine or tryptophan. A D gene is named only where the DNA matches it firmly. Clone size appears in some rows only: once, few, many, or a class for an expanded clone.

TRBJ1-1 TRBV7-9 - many CASSATGVDTEAFF TGTGCCAGCAGCGCTACCGGGGTTGATACTGAAGCTTTCTTT
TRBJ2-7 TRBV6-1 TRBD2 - CASSNAEGLAFAYEQYF TGTGCCAGCAGTAACGCCGAGGGACTAGCTTTCGCTTACGAGCAGTACTTC
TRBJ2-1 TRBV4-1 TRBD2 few CASSQVIISGGNNEQFF TGCGCCAGCAGCCAAGTAATTATCAGCGGGGGGAACAATGAGCAGTTCTTC
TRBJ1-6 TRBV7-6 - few CASSLDSTYNSPLHF TGTGCCAGCAGCTTGGACAGTACCTATAATTCACCCCTCCACTTT
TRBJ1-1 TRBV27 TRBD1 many CASSFGTGGGNTEAFF TGTGCCAGCAGTTTCGGGACAGGGGGGGGGAACACTGAAGCTTTCTTT
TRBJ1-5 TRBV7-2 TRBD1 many CASSLGGQGSQPQHF TGTGCCAGCAGCTTAGGGGGACAGGGGAGTCAGCCCCAGCATTTT
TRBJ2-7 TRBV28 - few CASSSLIPTYEQYF TGTGCCAGCAGTTCGCTTATCCCCACCTACGAGCAGTACTTC
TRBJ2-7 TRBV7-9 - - CASSGFGSGGESYEQYF TGTGCCAGCAGCGGGTTTGGGTCGGGGGGCGAAAGCTACGAGCAGTACTTC
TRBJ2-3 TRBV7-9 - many CASSPEDFADTQYF TGTGCCAGCAGCCCCGAGGATTTCGCAGATACGCAGTATTTT
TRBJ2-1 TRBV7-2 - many CASSRGTGSYNEQFF TGTGCCAGCAGCCGAGGGACTGGCTCCTACAATGAGCAGTTCTTC
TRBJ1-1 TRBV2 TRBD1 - CAGTGETEAFF TGTGCCGGAACAGGGGAGACTGAAGCTTTCTTT
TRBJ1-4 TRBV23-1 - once CASSQSGGGPNEKLFF TGCGCCAGCAGTCAATCGGGGGGCGGACCGAATGAAAAACTGTTTTTT